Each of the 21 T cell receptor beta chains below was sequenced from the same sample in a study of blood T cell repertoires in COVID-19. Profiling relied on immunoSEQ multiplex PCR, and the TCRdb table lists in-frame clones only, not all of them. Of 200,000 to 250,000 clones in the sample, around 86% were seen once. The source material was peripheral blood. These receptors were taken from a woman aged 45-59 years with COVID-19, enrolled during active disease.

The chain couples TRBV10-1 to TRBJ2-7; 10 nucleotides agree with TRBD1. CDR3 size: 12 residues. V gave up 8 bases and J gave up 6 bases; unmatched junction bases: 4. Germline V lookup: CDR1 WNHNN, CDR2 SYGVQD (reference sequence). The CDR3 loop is CASEGQGGEQYV. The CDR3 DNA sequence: TGCGCCAGCGAAGGACAGGGGGGCGAGCAGTACGTC.

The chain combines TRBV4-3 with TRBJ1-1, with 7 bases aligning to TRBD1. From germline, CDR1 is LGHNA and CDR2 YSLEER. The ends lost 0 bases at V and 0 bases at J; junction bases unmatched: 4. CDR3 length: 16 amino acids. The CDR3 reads CASSQERQGLNTEAFF. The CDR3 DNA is TGCGCCAGCAGCCAAGAGCGACAGGGACTGAACACTGAAGCTTTCTTT.

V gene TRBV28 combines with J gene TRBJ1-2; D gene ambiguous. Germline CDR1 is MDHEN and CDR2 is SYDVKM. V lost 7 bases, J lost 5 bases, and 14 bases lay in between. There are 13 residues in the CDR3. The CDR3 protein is CASNPGRPYGYTF. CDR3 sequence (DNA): TGTGCCAGCAACCCAGGTAGACCGTATGGCTACACCTTC.

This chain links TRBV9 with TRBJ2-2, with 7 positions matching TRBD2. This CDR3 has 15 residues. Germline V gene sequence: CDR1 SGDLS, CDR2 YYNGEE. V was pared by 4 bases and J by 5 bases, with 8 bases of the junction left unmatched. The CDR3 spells CASSFREGNTGELFF. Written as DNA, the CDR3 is TGTGCCAGCAGCTTTAGGGAGGGTAATACCGGGGAGCTGTTTTTT.

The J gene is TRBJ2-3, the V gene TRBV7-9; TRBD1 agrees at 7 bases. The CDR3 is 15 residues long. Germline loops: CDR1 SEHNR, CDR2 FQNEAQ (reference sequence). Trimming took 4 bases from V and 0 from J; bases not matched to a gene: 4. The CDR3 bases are TGTGCCAGCAGCTCAGGGGGTCGGAGCACAGATACGCAGTATTTT. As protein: CASSSGGRSTDTQYF.

The CDR3 loop reads CASSLEPTGGAEAFF. CDR3 coding DNA: TGTGCCAGCAGCTTAGAACCTACAGGGGGGGCTGAAGCTTTCTTT. V and J are TRBV7-6 and TRBJ1-1, with TRBD1 matching 8 bases. CDR3 length: 15 amino acids. Per germline, CDR1 SGHVS and CDR2 FNYEAQ. Unmatched junction bases numbered 7, after V lost 1 base and J lost 6 bases.

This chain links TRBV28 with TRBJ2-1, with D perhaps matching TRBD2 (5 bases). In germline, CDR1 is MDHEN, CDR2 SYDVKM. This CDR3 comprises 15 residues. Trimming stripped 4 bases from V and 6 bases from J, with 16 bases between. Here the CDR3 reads CASSSGITLANEQFF. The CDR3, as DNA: TGTGCCAGCAGTTCCGGGATCACGCTGGCCAATGAGCAGTTCTTC.

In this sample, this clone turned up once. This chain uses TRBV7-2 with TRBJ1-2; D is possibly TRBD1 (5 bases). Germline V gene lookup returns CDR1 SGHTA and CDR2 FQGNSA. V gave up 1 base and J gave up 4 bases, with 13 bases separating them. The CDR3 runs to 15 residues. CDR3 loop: CASSLEWGAGYGYTF. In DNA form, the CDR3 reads TGTGCCAGCAGCTTAGAATGGGGCGCAGGCTATGGCTACACCTTC. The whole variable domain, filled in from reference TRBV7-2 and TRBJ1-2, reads GAGVSQSPSNKVTEKGKDVELRCDPISGHTALYWYRQSLGQGLEFLIYFQGNSAPDKSGLPSDRFSAERTGGSVSTLTIQRTQQEDSAVYLCASSLEWGAGYGYTFGSGTRLTVV.

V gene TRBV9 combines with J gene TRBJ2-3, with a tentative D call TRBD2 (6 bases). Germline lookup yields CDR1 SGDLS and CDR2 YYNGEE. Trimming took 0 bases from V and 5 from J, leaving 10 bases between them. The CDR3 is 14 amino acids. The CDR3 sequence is CASSVAAGLDTQYF. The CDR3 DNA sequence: TGTGCCAGCAGCGTAGCGGCGGGGTTAGATACGCAGTATTTT.

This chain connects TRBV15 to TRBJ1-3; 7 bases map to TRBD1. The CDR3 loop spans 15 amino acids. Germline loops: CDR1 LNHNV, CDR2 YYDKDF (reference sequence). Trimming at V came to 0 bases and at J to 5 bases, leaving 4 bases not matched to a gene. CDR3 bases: TGTGCCACCAGCAGAGAGAGGGGGCTGCGAAACACCATATATTTT. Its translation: CATSRERGLRNTIYF.

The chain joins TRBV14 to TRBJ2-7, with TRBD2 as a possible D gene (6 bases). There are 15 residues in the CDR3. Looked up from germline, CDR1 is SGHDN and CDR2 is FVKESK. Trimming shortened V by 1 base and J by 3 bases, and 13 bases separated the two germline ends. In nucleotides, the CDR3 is TGTGCCAGCAGCCAAGGATGGAGGGAGTTCTACGAGCAGTACTTC. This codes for CASSQGWREFYEQYF.

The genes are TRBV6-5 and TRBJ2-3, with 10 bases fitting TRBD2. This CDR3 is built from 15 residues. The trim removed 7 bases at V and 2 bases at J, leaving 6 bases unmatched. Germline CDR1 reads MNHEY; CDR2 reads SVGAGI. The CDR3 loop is CASKLAGVTTDTQYF. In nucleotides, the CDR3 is TGTGCCAGCAAGCTAGCGGGGGTTACCACAGATACGCAGTATTTT.

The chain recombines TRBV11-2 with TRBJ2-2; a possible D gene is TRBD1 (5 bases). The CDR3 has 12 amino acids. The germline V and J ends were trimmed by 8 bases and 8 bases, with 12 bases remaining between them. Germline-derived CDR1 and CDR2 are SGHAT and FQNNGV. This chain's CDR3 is CASGQLAGELFF. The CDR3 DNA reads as TGTGCCAGCGGACAACTTGCTGGGGAGCTGTTTTTT.

The CDR3 protein is CASSLTGGDTGELFF. DNA of the CDR3: TGTGCCAGCAGCTTAACGGGCGGGGACACCGGGGAGCTGTTTTTT. The chain employs TRBV7-3 and TRBJ2-2; D perhaps matches TRBD2 (6 bases). Trimming removed 0 bases at V and 3 bases at J, with 8 bases between. The CDR3 contains 15 residues. The V gene's germline CDR1 is SGHTA and CDR2 FQGTGA. Full variable domain (missing parts from reference TRBV7-3 and TRBJ2-2): GAGVSQTPSNKVTEKGKYVELRCDPISGHTALYWYRQSLGQGPEFLIYFQGTGAADDSGLPNDRFFAVRPEGSVSTLKIQRTERGDSAVYLCASSLTGGDTGELFFGEGSRLTVL.

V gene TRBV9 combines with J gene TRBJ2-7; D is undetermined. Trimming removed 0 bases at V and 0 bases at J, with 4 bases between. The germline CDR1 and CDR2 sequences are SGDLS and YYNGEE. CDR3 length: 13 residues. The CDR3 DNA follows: TGTGCCAGCAGCGTAGCTATCTCCTACGAGCAGTACGTC. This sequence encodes CASSVAISYEQYV.

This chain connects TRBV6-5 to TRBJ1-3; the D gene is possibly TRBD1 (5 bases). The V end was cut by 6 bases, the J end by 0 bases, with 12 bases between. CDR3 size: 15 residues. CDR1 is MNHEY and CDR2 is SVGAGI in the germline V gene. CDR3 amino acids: CASSSYDSSGNTIYF. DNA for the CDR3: TGTGCCAGCAGCAGCTATGACAGCTCTGGAAACACCATATATTTT.

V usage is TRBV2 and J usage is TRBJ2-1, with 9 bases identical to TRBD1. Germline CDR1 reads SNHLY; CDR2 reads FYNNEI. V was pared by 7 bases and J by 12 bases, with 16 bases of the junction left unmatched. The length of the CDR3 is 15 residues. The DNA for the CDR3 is TGTGCCAGCATCCCGGACAGGGGCCCCGGGAGTACGCAGTTCTTC. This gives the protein CASIPDRGPGSTQFF.

The CDR3 reads CASSFARGNEQFF. As DNA, the CDR3 is TGTGCCAGCAGTTTCGCCAGGGGGAATGAGCAGTTCTTC. The J gene is TRBJ2-1, the V gene TRBV27, with TRBD1 matching over 7 bases. CDR3 length: 13 amino acids. Germline V CDR1 and CDR2: MNHEY, SMNVEV (reference sequence). With 3 bases clipped from V and 7 bases from J, the junction kept 3 bases outside the gene matches.

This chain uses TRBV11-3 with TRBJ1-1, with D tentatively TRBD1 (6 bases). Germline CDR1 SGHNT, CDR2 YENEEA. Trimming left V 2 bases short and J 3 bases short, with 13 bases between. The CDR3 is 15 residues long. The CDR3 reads CASSLWRGAHTEAFF. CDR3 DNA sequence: TGTGCCAGCAGCTTATGGCGGGGGGCGCACACTGAAGCTTTCTTT.

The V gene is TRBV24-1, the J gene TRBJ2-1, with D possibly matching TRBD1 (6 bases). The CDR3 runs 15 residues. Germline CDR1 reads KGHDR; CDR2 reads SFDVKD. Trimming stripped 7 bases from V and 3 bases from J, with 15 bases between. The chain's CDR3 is CATSEGVSSYNEQFF. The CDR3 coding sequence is TGTGCCACCAGCGAGGGGGTAAGCAGCTACAATGAGCAGTTCTTC.

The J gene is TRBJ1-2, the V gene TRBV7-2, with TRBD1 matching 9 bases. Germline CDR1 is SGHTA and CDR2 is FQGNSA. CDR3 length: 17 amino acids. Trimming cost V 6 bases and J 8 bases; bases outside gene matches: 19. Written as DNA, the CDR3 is TGTGCCAGCAGAGCTTACCCCCTAGGGACAGGGTCTGGGGGCTACACCTTC. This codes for CASRAYPLGTGSGGYTF.